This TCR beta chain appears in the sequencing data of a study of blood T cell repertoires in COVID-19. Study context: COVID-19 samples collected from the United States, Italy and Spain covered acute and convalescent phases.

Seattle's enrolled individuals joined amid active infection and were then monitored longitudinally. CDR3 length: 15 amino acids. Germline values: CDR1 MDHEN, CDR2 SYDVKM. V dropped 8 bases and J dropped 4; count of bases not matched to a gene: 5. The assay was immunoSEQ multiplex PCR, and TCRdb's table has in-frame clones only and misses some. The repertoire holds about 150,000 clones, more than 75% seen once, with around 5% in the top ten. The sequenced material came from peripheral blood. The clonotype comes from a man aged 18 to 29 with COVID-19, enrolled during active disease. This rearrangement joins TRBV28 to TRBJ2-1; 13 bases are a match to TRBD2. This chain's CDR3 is CASLLAGGFYNEQFF. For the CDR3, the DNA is TGTGCCAGCTTACTAGCGGGAGGGTTTTACAATGAGCAGTTCTTC.